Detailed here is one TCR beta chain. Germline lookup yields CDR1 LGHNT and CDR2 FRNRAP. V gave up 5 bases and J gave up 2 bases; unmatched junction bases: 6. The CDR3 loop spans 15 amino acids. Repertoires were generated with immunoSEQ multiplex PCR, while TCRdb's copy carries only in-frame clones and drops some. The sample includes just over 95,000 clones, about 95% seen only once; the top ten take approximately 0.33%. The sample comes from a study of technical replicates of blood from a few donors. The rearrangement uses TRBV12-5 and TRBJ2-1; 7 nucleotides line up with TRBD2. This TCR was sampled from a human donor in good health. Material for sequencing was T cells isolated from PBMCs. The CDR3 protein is CASGQRAGTYNEQFF. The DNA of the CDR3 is TGTGCTAGTGGTCAACGAGCGGGGACCTACAATGAGCAGTTCTTC.